Reported below is one T cell receptor beta chain. Antigen specificity is unknown. Then a second PCR, running roughly 7 to 12 cycles, was carried out with a sample-barcoded 5' primer and a J-beta primer mix. The template-switch adaptor was a 5' adaptor with 12 random nucleotides. It tagged each cDNA molecule. MiXCR, run by TCRdb on the 5' RACE reads, gives a single entry per CDR3 protein. The data contain about 1 million distinct CDR3 sequences, 40% to 45% of them singletons. This specimen belongs to a study of blood T cells in healthy people across ages. Background on the study: About one barcoded beta molecule per two T cells came from capture by template switching. Study findings and constraints: Per million T cells, the diversity of TCR beta decreased roughly linearly as age advanced. Investigators viewed diversity estimates from one million T cells as underestimates, the study reported.

The sequencing input was blood. The TCR was taken from a woman between 55 and 75 years old in good health.

CDR3 in amino acids: CASEGQASSGNTIYF. The CDR3 bases are TGTGCCAGCGAGGGACAGGCGAGCTCTGGAAACACCATATATTTT. This sequence joins TRBV10-3 and TRBJ1-3; TRBD1 aligns across 8 bases. This CDR3 has 15 amino acids. Unmatched junction bases numbered 8, after V lost 10 bases and J lost 0 bases. Germline V gene lookup returns CDR1 ENHRY and CDR2 SYGVKD.